Reported below is one T cell receptor (beta chain). Random hexamers served to reverse transcribe about 0.5 to 1 ug RNA. Amplification of TCR beta CDR3 spanned 54 Vbeta and 13 Jbeta via immunoSEQ multiplex PCR. Each CDR3 protein gets one entry after TCRdb re-called the immunoSEQ multiplex PCR reads with MiXCR. This sample has 100,000 to 150,000 distinct CDR3 sequences, with 90% to 95% found just once. This specimen comes from a study of CD8 T cells in Susac syndrome. The germline CDR1 and CDR2 sequences are MNHEY and SVGAGI. Germline trimming cut 5 bases from V and 7 bases from J; bases unmatched to any gene: 3. This CDR3 comprises 13 residues.

Sequenced material: CD4+ T cells from PBMCs. The receptor's source is a human donor in good health. This chain links TRBV6-5 with TRBJ1-5; 9 bases match TRBD1. CDR3 bases: TGTGCCAGCAGTCAACAGGGGGCCCAGCCCCAGCATTTT. It specifies CASSQQGAQPQHF.